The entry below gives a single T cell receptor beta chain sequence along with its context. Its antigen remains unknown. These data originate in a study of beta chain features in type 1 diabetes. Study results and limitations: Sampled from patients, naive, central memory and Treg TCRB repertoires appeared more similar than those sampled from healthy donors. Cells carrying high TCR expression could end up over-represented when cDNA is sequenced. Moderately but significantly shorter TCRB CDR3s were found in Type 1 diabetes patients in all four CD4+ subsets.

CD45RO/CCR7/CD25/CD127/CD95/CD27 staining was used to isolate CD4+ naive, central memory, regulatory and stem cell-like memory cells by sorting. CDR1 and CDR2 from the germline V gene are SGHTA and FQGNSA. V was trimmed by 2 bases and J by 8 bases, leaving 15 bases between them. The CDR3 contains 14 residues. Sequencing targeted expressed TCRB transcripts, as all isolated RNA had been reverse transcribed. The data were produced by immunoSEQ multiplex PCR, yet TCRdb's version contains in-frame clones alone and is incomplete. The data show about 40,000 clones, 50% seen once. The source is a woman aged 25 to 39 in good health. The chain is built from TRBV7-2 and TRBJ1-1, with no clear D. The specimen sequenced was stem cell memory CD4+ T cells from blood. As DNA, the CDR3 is TGTGCCAGCAGCTTATGGGGAATCGGGAGAGAAGCTTTCTTT. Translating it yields CASSLWGIGREAFF.